This T cell receptor (beta chain) was recovered during a study of blood T cell repertoires in COVID-19. The table came from immunoSEQ multiplex PCR; TCRdb's copy has only in-frame clones and leaves some out. Of about 120,000 clones listed, 65% to 90% are singletons. The TCR originated in a woman over 75 with acute or convalescent COVID-19. Sequences were obtained from peripheral blood.

For the CDR3, the DNA is TGCGCCAGCAGCCAGAATACAGGGGTTGGTGGAACTCTAACCAAAAACATTCAGTACTTC. Protein: CASSQNTGVGGTLTKNIQYF. V gene TRBV4-1 combines with J gene TRBJ2-4; 7 bases map to TRBD1. The trim removed 3 bases at V and 2 bases at J, leaving 19 bases unmatched. Per germline, CDR1 MGHRA and CDR2 YSYEKL. This CDR3 comprises 20 residues.